What follows are 16 T cell receptor beta chains derived from one specimen sequenced in a study of T cell responses to AZD1222 COVID-19 vaccine. Data came from immunoSEQ multiplex PCR; TCRdb stores just in-frame clones and leaves some out. The repertoire includes roughly 200,000 clones, 85% to 95% of them detected once, and 1% to 1.5% sits in the top ten. This specimen was peripheral blood, taken on day 0 of AZD1222 vaccination. These receptors were taken from an adult in good health.

The genes are TRBV18 and TRBJ2-3; D tentatively fits TRBD1 or TRBD2 (6 bases each). Germline V lookup: CDR1 KGHSH, CDR2 LQKENI. CDR3 length equals 15 residues. With 6 bases removed from V and 1 base from J, the gap between germline ends came to 14 bases. CDR3 sequence: CASSKGGSGTDTQYF. The CDR3 DNA sequence: TGTGCCAGCTCCAAGGGGGGTAGTGGCACAGATACGCAGTATTTT.

The chain is built from TRBV6-5 and TRBJ1-1; D perhaps matches TRBD1 (5 bases). The CDR3 spans 15 residues. CDR1 and CDR2 from the germline V gene are MNHEY and SVGAGI. Trimming removed 0 bases at V and 0 bases at J, with 8 bases between. The CDR3 region is CASSYSIGVNTEAFF. For the CDR3, the DNA is TGTGCCAGCAGTTACTCGATAGGGGTGAACACTGAAGCTTTCTTT.

V and J are TRBV12-3 or TRBV12-4 and TRBJ2-4, with a weak D call TRBD1 (5 bases). CDR3 length equals 11 residues. Trimming removed 5 bases from V and 11 bases from J, with 10 bases in between. DNA for the CDR3: TGTGCCAGCAGTGACAGATATTTTCAGTACTTC. The encoded protein is CASSDRYFQYF.

The chain couples TRBV29-1 to TRBJ2-1; perhaps TRBD1 as D (6 bases). This CDR3 spans 14 amino acids. Trimming left V 5 bases short and J 0 bases short, with 11 bases between. The V gene's germline CDR1 is SQVTM and CDR2 ANQGSEA. In nucleotides, the CDR3 is TGCAGCGTTTCGTCAGGGGCCTCCTACAATGAGCAGTTCTTC. It yields the protein CSVSSGASYNEQFF.

The table lists this clone with a count of one. The chain combines TRBV5-6 with TRBJ1-3; D is ambiguous. This CDR3 contains 16 residues. Germline CDR1 reads SGHDT; CDR2 reads YYEEEE. Between the trimmed V and J ends, which lost 0 bases and 0 bases, there was a span of 10 bases. The CDR3 is CASSLVATSSGNTIYF. The CDR3 bases are TGTGCCAGCAGCTTGGTGGCCACCAGCTCTGGAAACACCATATATTTT. Full variable domain (remainder filled in from reference TRBV5-6 and TRBJ1-3): DAGVTQSPTHLIKTRGQQVTLRCSPKSGHDTVSWYQQALGQGPQFIFQYYEEEERQRGNFPDRFSGHQFPNYSSELNVNALLLGDSALYLCASSLVATSSGNTIYFGEGSWLTVV.

The V call is TRBV7-9, the J call TRBJ2-1; TRBD1 is a possible D gene (6 bases). Germline V gene lookup returns CDR1 SEHNR and CDR2 FQNEAQ (reference sequence). The CDR3 is made up of 12 amino acids. V was trimmed by 5 bases and J by 5 bases, leaving 7 bases between them. The CDR3 sequence is CASSRTDNEQFF. In nucleotides, the CDR3 is TGTGCCAGCAGCCGGACAGACAATGAGCAGTTCTTC.

V and J are TRBV28 and TRBJ2-5; D remains unclear. Germline lookup yields CDR1 MDHEN and CDR2 SYDVKM. CDR3 length equals 11 residues. The V end was cut by 4 bases, the J end by 5 bases, with 5 bases between. The DNA of the CDR3 is TGTGCCAGCAGTTCGTTGGAGACCCAGTACTTC. Residues: CASSSLETQYF.

The chain employs TRBV29-1 and TRBJ1-1; perhaps TRBD1 as D (5 bases). Trimming took off 6 bases at V and 1 base at J, with 12 bases between the two ends. Germline V lookup: CDR1 SQVTM, CDR2 ANQGSEA. This CDR3 region has 13 residues. This chain's CDR3 is CSVEDTTNTEAFF. The CDR3 DNA is TGCAGCGTGGAGGACACGACGAACACTGAAGCTTTCTTT.

This chain uses TRBV5-1 with TRBJ1-1; 7 nucleotides line up with TRBD1. This CDR3 region has 14 residues. The V gene end was trimmed by 4 bases and the J gene end by 5 bases; junction bases not matched to a gene: 8. Germline V gene sequence: CDR1 SGHRS, CDR2 YFSETQ. The CDR3 loop is CASSTRGLTTEAFF. CDR3 nucleotide sequence: TGCGCCAGCAGCACCAGGGGGTTGACGACTGAAGCTTTCTTT. The full variable domain, completed using reference TRBV5-1 and TRBJ1-1, is KAGVTQTPRYLIKTRGQQVTLSCSPISGHRSVSWYQQTPGQGLQFLFEYFSETQRNKGNFPGRFSGRQFSNSRSEMNVSTLELGDSALYLCASSTRGLTTEAFFGQGTRLTVV.

This chain uses TRBV5-4 with TRBJ1-1; TRBD1 is a possible D gene (6 bases). The CDR3 loop spans 16 amino acids. The V and J ends lost 1 base and 3 bases respectively, with 16 bases between them. Germline V gives CDR1 SGHNT, CDR2 YYREEE (reference sequence). CDR3 region: CASSLSQGTLDTEAFF. DNA for the CDR3: TGTGCCAGCAGCTTGTCCCAGGGGACGCTTGACACTGAAGCTTTCTTT.

The V and J genes are TRBV6-6 and TRBJ2-5; maybe TRBD2 (7 bases). Germline V gene data show CDR1 as MNHNY and CDR2 as SVGAGI (reference sequence). Trimming removed 4 bases at V and 5 bases at J, with 14 bases between. CDR3 length: 14 amino acids. The CDR3 DNA reads as TGTGCCAGCAGTTTCCCGGGGGGCGGTGAGACCCAGTACTTC. Translated, it gives CASSFPGGGETQYF.

The rearrangement uses TRBV10-1 and TRBJ2-1, with a possible D match to TRBD2 (5 bases). CDR1 WNHNN and CDR2 SYGVQD come from the germline V gene (reference sequence). V was cut by 3 bases and J by 4 bases, with 13 bases left in between. CDR3 size: 15 residues. The CDR3 bases are TGCGCCAGCAGTGATTCAGAGGGATGGTACAATGAGCAGTTCTTC. Protein: CASSDSEGWYNEQFF.

This clone was seen more than once but under ten times. V is TRBV5-1 and J is TRBJ2-5; D remains ambiguous. Germline CDR1 is SGHRS and CDR2 is YFSETQ. The CDR3 is made up of 15 amino acids. Trimming removed 2 bases at V and 7 bases at J, with 18 bases between. The DNA for the CDR3 is TGCGCCAGCAGCTTAAGTGTACGCGAAGAAGGGACCCAGTACTTC. Protein: CASSLSVREEGTQYF.

This rearrangement joins TRBV7-9 to TRBJ1-4; D remains ambiguous. V dropped 5 bases and J dropped 3 bases, with 10 bases sitting between them. Germline lookup yields CDR1 SEHNR and CDR2 FQNEAQ (reference sequence). The CDR3 spans 14 residues. In DNA, the CDR3 is TGTGCCAGCAGCCGTACAGATCCTAATGAAAAACTGTTTTTT. Protein sequence: CASSRTDPNEKLFF.

The chain is built from TRBV7-2 and TRBJ2-1, with TRBD2 matching over 11 bases. The germline gives CDR1 SGHTA, CDR2 FQGNSA. V was clipped by 3 bases and J by 7 bases; unmatched bases: 2. The CDR3 has 14 residues. Here the CDR3 reads CASSFSGGVNEQFF. CDR3 coding DNA: TGTGCCAGCAGCTTTAGCGGGGGGGTAAATGAGCAGTTCTTC.

The rearrangement links TRBV27 to TRBJ2-7, with D perhaps TRBD1 (6 bases). V was trimmed by 2 bases and J by 3 bases, leaving 11 bases between them. In germline, CDR1 is MNHEY, CDR2 SMNVEV (reference sequence). This CDR3 contains 14 residues. CDR3 loop: CASSLQDRGYEQYF. The CDR3 coding sequence is TGTGCCAGCAGTTTACAGGACAGAGGCTACGAGCAGTACTTC.